These T cell receptor beta chains were read from a single sample in a study of shared clonotypes between healthy human individuals. Profiled with immunoSEQ multiplex PCR; TCRdb holds only in-frame clones, not every one. Of 2 million to 2.5 million clones listed, 90% to 96% are singletons. The material sequenced was naive CD4+ T cells sorted from blood. The receptor set was obtained from a man between 18 and 35 years old in good health. Each CDR3 is given with its conserved first and last residue. D genes are given only for firm matches. Clone size is stated in some rows and not others, as once, few, many or a class when expanded.

J: TRBJ1-1
size: .
D: .
V: TRBV11-2
DNA: TGTGCCAGCAGACCAGGGAAGGGCACTGAAGCTTTCTTT
CDR3: CASRPGKGTEAFF

J: TRBJ1-6
size: .
D: .
V: TRBV30
DNA: TGTGCCTGGAGTCGAGAGAATTCACCCCTCCACTTT
CDR3: CAWSRENSPLHF

J: TRBJ1-6
size: .
D: TRBD1
V: TRBV10-3
DNA: TGTGCCATCAGTCAAGGACAGGGAAATTCACCCCTCCACTTT
CDR3: CAISQGQGNSPLHF

J: TRBJ1-1
size: .
D: .
V: TRBV5-1
DNA: TGCGCCAGCAGCTTCACGGGGCTTGAAGCTTTCTTT
CDR3: CASSFTGLEAFF

J: TRBJ2-1
size: .
D: .
V: TRBV5-4
DNA: TGTGCCAGCAGCCCCTTTGGACCCCTGATCGCGTCCCAGAATGAGCAGTTCTTC
CDR3: CASSPFGPLIASQNEQFF

J: TRBJ1-4
size: .
D: .
V: TRBV6-1
DNA: TGTGCCAGCACCGCACAGGGTGTGGGCGAAAAACTGTTTTTT
CDR3: CASTAQGVGEKLFF

J: TRBJ1-5
size: once
D: TRBD1
V: TRBV7-2
DNA: TGTGCCAGCAGCTTAAGACAGGGCAATAATCAGCCCCAGCATTTT
CDR3: CASSLRQGNNQPQHF

J: TRBJ1-2
size: .
D: .
V: TRBV27
DNA: TGTGCCAGCAGTTTAGGGGCCCTCGCCCACGGCTACACCTTC
CDR3: CASSLGALAHGYTF

J: TRBJ1-2
size: .
D: TRBD1
V: TRBV9
DNA: TGTGCCAGCAGCTCGGGACAGGGGGCGTTAGGCTACACCTTC
CDR3: CASSSGQGALGYTF

J: TRBJ2-1
size: .
D: TRBD2
V: TRBV5-1
DNA: TGCGCCAGCAGCTTGGAGGGACTAGCGGCCAATGAGCAGTTCTTC
CDR3: CASSLEGLAANEQFF

J: TRBJ2-1
size: .
D: .
V: TRBV6-6
DNA: TGTGCCAGCATCATGGGTAGCGCGAGGGAGCAGTTCTTC
CDR3: CASIMGSAREQFF

J: TRBJ2-3
size: .
D: .
V: TRBV10-1
DNA: TGCGCCAGCAGTGAGTCACGACTAGGAGGCACAGATACGCAGTATTTT
CDR3: CASSESRLGGTDTQYF

J: TRBJ1-2
size: few
D: TRBD1
V: TRBV19
DNA: TGTGCCAGTAGTACGGAGGGGGACAGATACTATGGCTACACCTTC
CDR3: CASSTEGDRYYGYTF

J: TRBJ2-5
size: once
D: .
V: TRBV5-4
DNA: TGTGCCAGCAGCTTCAGGGAAGGAGGAGAGACCCAGTACTTC
CDR3: CASSFREGGETQYF

J: TRBJ1-5
size: .
D: TRBD1
V: TRBV30
DNA: TGTGCCTGGACCTCGGGACAGGCCAATCAGCCCCAGCATTTT
CDR3: CAWTSGQANQPQHF

J: TRBJ2-5
size: .
D: TRBD1
V: TRBV7-9
DNA: TGTGCCAGCAGCAACGGACAGGGGGCTCTCCTCCAAGAGACCCAGTACTTC
CDR3: CASSNGQGALLQETQYF

J: TRBJ1-6
size: .
D: TRBD1
V: TRBV5-1
DNA: TGCGCCAGCAGCCCAGGGACAGTCCTCTATAATTCACCCCTCCACTTT
CDR3: CASSPGTVLYNSPLHF

J: TRBJ1-5
size: .
D: .
V: TRBV4-1
DNA: TGCGCCAGCAGCCAAGATGGAGGCTTTGGTCAGGGGAGTCAGCCCCAGCATTTT
CDR3: CASSQDGGFGQGSQPQHF

J: TRBJ1-6
size: .
D: .
V: TRBV30
DNA: TGTGCCTGGAGTGTGTCGGCGGGAAGTAATTCACCCCTCCACTTT
CDR3: CAWSVSAGSNSPLHF

J: TRBJ2-5
size: .
D: .
V: TRBV11-3
DNA: TGTGCCAGCAGCTTTGGCACAGTCTCAGAGACCCAGTACTTC
CDR3: CASSFGTVSETQYF

J: TRBJ1-6
size: .
D: TRBD1
V: TRBV5-4
DNA: TGTGCCAGCAGCTCCCAAGGGGGCGGGAATTCACCCCTCCACTTT
CDR3: CASSSQGGGNSPLHF

J: TRBJ2-3
size: .
D: .
V: TRBV7-9
DNA: TGTGCCAGCAGCTTAGGGATCAGCACAGATACGCAGTATTTT
CDR3: CASSLGISTDTQYF

J: TRBJ2-1
size: .
D: .
V: TRBV18
DNA: TGTGCCAGCTCACCATCCATCGGTCTAAGCTCCTACAATGAGCAGTTCTTC
CDR3: CASSPSIGLSSYNEQFF

J: TRBJ1-4
size: .
D: .
V: TRBV30
DNA: TGTGCCTGGAGTGCCCCCGGGGGTTTGAGCGAAAAACTGTTTTTT
CDR3: CAWSAPGGLSEKLFF

J: TRBJ1-3
size: .
D: .
V: TRBV5-6
DNA: TGTGCCAGCAGCTTGAGTGGCGGCGGTTCTGGAAACACCATATATTTT
CDR3: CASSLSGGGSGNTIYF

J: TRBJ2-7
size: .
D: TRBD2
V: TRBV9
DNA: TGTGCCAGCAGCGTAGGGTCTAGCGGGGGGTTAAAGTACTTC
CDR3: CASSVGSSGGLKYF